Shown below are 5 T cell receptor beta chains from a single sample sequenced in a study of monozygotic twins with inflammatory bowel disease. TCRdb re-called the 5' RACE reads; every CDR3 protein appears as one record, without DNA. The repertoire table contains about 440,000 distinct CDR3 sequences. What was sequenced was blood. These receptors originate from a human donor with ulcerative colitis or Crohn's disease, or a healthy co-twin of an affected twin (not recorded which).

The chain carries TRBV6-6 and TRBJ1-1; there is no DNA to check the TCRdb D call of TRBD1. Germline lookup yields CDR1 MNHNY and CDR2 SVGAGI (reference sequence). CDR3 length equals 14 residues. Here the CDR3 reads CASSPPDRDTQAFF.

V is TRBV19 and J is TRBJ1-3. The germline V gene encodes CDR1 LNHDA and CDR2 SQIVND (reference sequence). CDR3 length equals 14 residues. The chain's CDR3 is CASSIRGSGNTIYF. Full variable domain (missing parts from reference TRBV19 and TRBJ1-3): DGGITQSPKYLFRKEGQNVTLSCEQNLNHDAMYWYRQDPGQGLRLIYYSQIVNDFQKGDIAEGYSVSREKKESFPLTVTSAQKNPTAFYLCASSIRGSGNTIYFGEGSWLTVV.

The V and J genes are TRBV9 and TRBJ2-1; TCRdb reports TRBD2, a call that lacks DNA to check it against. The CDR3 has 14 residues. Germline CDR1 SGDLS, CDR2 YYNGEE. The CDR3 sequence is CASRGGRGDNEQFF.

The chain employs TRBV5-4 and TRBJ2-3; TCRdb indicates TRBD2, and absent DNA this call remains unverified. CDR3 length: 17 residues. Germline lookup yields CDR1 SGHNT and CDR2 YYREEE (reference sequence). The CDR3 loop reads CASSLLAVPTSTDTQYF.

The CDR3 sequence is CSGATLSYEQYF. The chain joins TRBV20-1 to TRBJ2-7; TCRdb's D call, TRBD1, is unchecked because there is no DNA. CDR1 and CDR2 from the germline V gene are DFQATT and SNEGSKA (reference sequence). The CDR3 spans 12 residues.